Sequencing of this T cell receptor (beta chain) was carried out in a study of graft-versus-host responses after intestinal transplantation. Study as a whole: Each of the recipients got a multivisceral, liver-intestinal, or isolated intestinal transplant. Anti-thymocyte globulin served as induction for all recipients, who then took tacrolimus and steroids for about 3 years. The study's findings and limits: Recipient marrow harbored GvH clones, some of which surfaced first in ileum or blood. Within the allografts of patients who had graft-donor T cell macrochimerism, graft-versus-host to host-versus-graft clonal ratios were high.

With respect to this clone: Its antigen is undetermined.

Sequenced by immunoSEQ multiplex PCR; TCRdb stores in-frame clones only, minus some. This table holds approximately 5,000 clones, roughly two thirds found once. The V gene end was trimmed by 6 bases and the J gene end by 0 bases; junction bases not matched to a gene: 1. This CDR3 comprises 13 residues. Germline CDR1 reads ENHRY; CDR2 reads SYGVKD. The chain recombines TRBV10-3 with TRBJ1-1, with 7 bases that match TRBD1. This TCR came from a human patient who received an intestinal transplant, so some T cells may come from the graft donor. The sample consisted of PBMCs, taken roughly 540 days after intestinal transplant. CDR3 nucleotide sequence: TGTGCCATCAGGACAGGGTTGAACACTGAAGCTTTCTTT. Its translation is CAIRTGLNTEAFF.